This T cell receptor (beta chain) comes out of a study of T cell changes during pregnancy in multiple sclerosis. CDR1 is SQVTM and CDR2 is ANQGSEA in the germline V gene. V was clipped by 0 bases and J by 8 bases; unmatched bases: 3. The CDR3 has 12 residues. TCRdb's copy holds only in-frame clones and misses some; the assay was immunoSEQ multiplex PCR. Among over 45,000 clones listed, about 90% were seen once. This TCR was recovered from a female donor with multiple sclerosis, enrolled in a pregnancy study. The chain recombines TRBV29-1 with TRBJ2-7, with 8 bases lining up with TRBD1. The sequencing here drew on peripheral blood, taken in the first trimester of pregnancy. CDR3 residues: CSVEEHRGKQYF. DNA for the CDR3: TGCAGCGTTGAAGAGCACAGGGGGAAGCAGTACTTC.